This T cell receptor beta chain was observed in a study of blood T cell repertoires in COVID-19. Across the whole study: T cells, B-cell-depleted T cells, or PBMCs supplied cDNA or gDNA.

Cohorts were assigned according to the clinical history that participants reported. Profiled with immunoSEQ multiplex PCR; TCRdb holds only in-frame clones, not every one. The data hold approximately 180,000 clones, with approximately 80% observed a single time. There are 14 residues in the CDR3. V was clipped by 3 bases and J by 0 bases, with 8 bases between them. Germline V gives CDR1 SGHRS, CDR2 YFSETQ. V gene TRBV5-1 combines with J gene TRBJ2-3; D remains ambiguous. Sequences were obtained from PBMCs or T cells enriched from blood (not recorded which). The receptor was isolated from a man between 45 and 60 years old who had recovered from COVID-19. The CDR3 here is CASSSGSSTDTQYF. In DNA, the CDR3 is TGCGCCAGCAGCTCCGGGTCTAGCACAGATACGCAGTATTTT.